These T cell receptor beta chains were read from a single sample in a study of human T cells and chemical hapten exposure. A single record per CDR3 protein comes from TCRdb applying MiXCR to the RACE reads. The sample has approximately 370,000 distinct CDR3 sequences; over 5% are singletons. The material sequenced was whole blood, taken in connection with sensitization to the hapten diphenylcyclopropenone (DPC). The receptors stem from a woman aged 18-29 years with alopecia areata. Some clones in this sample may be carry-over from other donors' samples. CDR3s include the opening cysteine and the closing phenylalanine or tryptophan. A D gene is named only where the DNA matches it firmly. The listing skips clone size in some rows; elsewhere it reads once, few, many or a size class.

TRBJ1-1 | TRBD1 | - | TRBV6-2/TRBV6-3 | CASRKTGGANEAFF | TGTGCCAGCAGGAAAACAGGGGGCGCGAATGAAGCTTTCTTT
TRBJ1-6 | - | few | TRBV6-5 | CASSYSTPRSPLHF | TGTGCCAGCAGTTACTCGACCCCACGGTCACCCCTCCACTTT
TRBJ2-6 | TRBD2 | - | TRBV6-2/TRBV6-3 | CASSYKVAGGNPSGANVLTF | TGTGCCAGCAGTTACAAGGTGGCGGGGGGAAATCCCTCTGGGGCCAACGTCCTGACTTTC
TRBJ2-7 | - | many | TRBV28 | CASSEQPPNYEQYF | TGTGCCAGCAGCGAACAGCCTCCCAACTACGAGCAGTACTTC
TRBJ2-3 | TRBD1 | many | TRBV5-1 | CASSLGQGAIDTQYF | TGCGCCAGCAGCTTGGGACAGGGGGCAATAGATACGCAGTATTTT
TRBJ2-5 | TRBD2 | many | TRBV28 | CASSFGSGGQETQYF | TGTGCCAGCAGTTTTGGGTCGGGGGGACAAGAGACCCAGTACTTC
TRBJ1-4 | - | few | TRBV6-5 | CASSYGPTVATNEKLFF | TGTGCCAGCAGTTACGGACCGACAGTTGCAACTAATGAAAAACTGTTTTTT
TRBJ2-1 | - | many | TRBV20-1 | CSAPIQTPRSYNEQFF | TGCAGTGCCCCCATCCAGACCCCTAGGTCCTACAATGAGCAGTTCTTC
TRBJ2-7 | TRBD1 | many | TRBV7-9 | CASSPDRETYEQYF | TGTGCCAGCAGCCCGGACAGGGAGACCTACGAGCAGTACTTC
TRBJ1-2 | - | - | TRBV2 | CASTPENNYGYTF | TGTGCCAGCACCCCAGAGAATAACTATGGCTACACCTTC
TRBJ2-3 | - | - | TRBV28 | CASSLYGRFPDSTDTQYF | TGTGCCAGCAGTTTATATGGGAGGTTTCCTGATAGCACAGATACGCAGTATTTT
TRBJ1-1 | - | many | TRBV18 | CASSPLGTVMNTEAFF | TGTGCCAGCTCACCCCTAGGGACGGTTATGAACACTGAAGCTTTCTTT
TRBJ2-3 | TRBD2 | few | TRBV28 | CASISSGASTDTQYF | TGTGCCAGCATTTCTAGCGGGGCAAGCACAGATACGCAGTATTTT
TRBJ2-2 | TRBD1 | - | TRBV29-1 | CSVEQGAYTGELFF | TGCAGCGTTGAGCAGGGGGCGTACACCGGGGAGCTGTTTTTT
TRBJ2-3 | - | many | TRBV7-2 | CASSLVASRTDTQYF | TGTGCCAGCAGCTTAGTGGCAAGTCGCACAGATACGCAGTATTTT
TRBJ1-2 | - | - | TRBV3-1 | CASSQQPGINYGYTF | TGTGCCAGCAGCCAACAGCCCGGGATCAACTATGGCTACACCTTC
TRBJ1-4 | - | - | TRBV7-9 | CASSYGLSNEKLFF | TGTGCCAGCAGCTACGGACTGAGTAATGAAAAACTGTTTTTT
TRBJ1-2 | TRBD1 | many | TRBV5-6 | CASSLGTGLAGYGYTF | TGTGCCAGCAGCCTGGGGACAGGGCTTGCCGGCTATGGCTACACCTTC
TRBJ1-5 | TRBD1 | - | TRBV4-2 | CASSERQGQGSQHF | TGTGCCAGCAGCGAGAGACAGGGGCAGGGTTCCCAGCATTTT
TRBJ2-2 | - | many | TRBV5-1 | CASSFGATNTGELFF | TGCGCCAGCAGCTTCGGGGCCACGAACACCGGGGAGCTGTTTTTT
TRBJ2-3 | TRBD1 | - | TRBV25-1 | CASSESGQGIDTQYF | TGTGCCAGCAGTGAATCGGGACAGGGGATAGATACGCAGTATTTT
TRBJ1-1 | TRBD1 | few | TRBV6-6 | CASSHEAGGTEAFF | TGTGCCAGCAGCCACGAGGCAGGGGGAACTGAAGCTTTCTTT
TRBJ2-7 | TRBD1 | - | TRBV6-5 | CASSYTAGTGGVYEQYF | TGTGCCAGCAGTTACACCGCCGGGACAGGGGGTGTGTACGAGCAGTACTTC
TRBJ2-5 | - | few | TRBV3-1 | CASSHGRVRAQYF | TGTGCCAGCAGCCACGGGCGGGTTAGGGCCCAGTACTTC
TRBJ2-5 | TRBD2 | - | TRBV7-2 | CASSPWASGDQETQYF | TGTGCCAGCAGCCCGTGGGCTAGCGGGGACCAAGAGACCCAGTACTTC
TRBJ1-1 | - | - | TRBV6-2/TRBV6-3 | CASSFRVSTEAFF | TGTGCCAGCAGTTTCAGGGTCAGCACTGAAGCTTTCTTT
TRBJ1-1 | - | - | TRBV6-1 | CASSAGPYPMNTEAFF | TGTGCCAGCAGTGCAGGACCTTATCCCATGAACACTGAAGCTTTCTTT
TRBJ1-1 | - | many | TRBV12-3/TRBV12-4 | CASSLGGSMNTEAFF | TGTGCCAGCAGTTTAGGGGGCAGCATGAACACTGAAGCTTTCTTT
TRBJ2-2 | - | - | TRBV7-9 | CASSSHNTGELFF | TGTGCCAGCAGCTCCCATAACACCGGGGAGCTGTTTTTT
TRBJ2-3 | - | many | TRBV7-9 | CASSLRRDGTDTQYF | TGTGCCAGCAGCTTACGACGGGACGGCACAGATACGCAGTATTTT
TRBJ2-3 | - | few | TRBV5-6 | CASSPGLHSLTDTQYF | TGTGCCAGCAGCCCCGGACTTCACTCCCTCACAGATACGCAGTATTTT
TRBJ1-1 | TRBD1 | few | TRBV6-4 | CASSAQTGATEAFF | TGTGCCAGCAGTGCCCAAACAGGGGCCACTGAAGCTTTCTTT